One sample yielded the 28 T cell receptor beta chains listed below, sequenced in a study of response to subunit inactivated influenza vaccine. TCRdb reprocessed the RT-PCR reads with MiXCR, giving one entry per CDR3 protein. Here the sample spans approximately 570,000 distinct CDR3 sequences, 6% to 9% being singletons. Sequenced material: PBMCs from blood, taken approximately 25 months after vaccination. The receptors were sampled from a man aged 50-75 years who received an inactivated influenza vaccine.

This clonotype has ten or more counts. The V and J genes are TRBV5-1 and TRBJ2-3; TRBD1 matches at 7 bases. The V segment lost 3 bases and the J segment 1 base; nucleotides outside the gene matches: 8. Germline CDR1 SGHRS, CDR2 YFSETQ. This CDR3 has 16 residues. The DNA of the CDR3 is TGCGCCAGCAGCTCAACAGGGGACCCTCGCACAGATACGCAGTATTTT. Amino acids: CASSSTGDPRTDTQYF.

This chain links TRBV7-9 with TRBJ2-7; D is possibly TRBD1 or TRBD2 (5 bases each). CDR1 is SEHNR, CDR2 FQNEAQ, per germline (reference sequence). The CDR3 is made up of 15 amino acids. Trimming cost V 1 base and J 7 bases, with 17 bases left between them. CDR3 in DNA: TGTGCCAGCAGCTTAGGTCCGAGGGGCCGGCTGGAGCAGTACTTC. Encoded protein: CASSLGPRGRLEQYF.

This clonotype appeared many times. V and J are TRBV29-1 and TRBJ2-7, with TRBD2 as a possible D gene (6 bases). Germline-derived CDR1 and CDR2 are SQVTM and ANQGSEA. This CDR3 contains 12 residues. V was trimmed by 7 bases and J by 6 bases, leaving 16 bases between them. CDR3 protein: CSGKLARGEQYF. The CDR3 region has the DNA TGCAGCGGTAAACTAGCAAGAGGCGAGCAGTACTTC.

This clonotype was observed a few times. V gene TRBV12-3 or TRBV12-4 combines with J gene TRBJ2-4, with D unresolved. The CDR3 has 15 residues. V was shortened by 3 bases and J by 0 bases, with 9 bases between the two germline ends. The CDR3 reads CASSFDSVAKNIQYF. For the CDR3, the DNA is TGTGCCAGCAGTTTCGACTCCGTAGCCAAAAACATTCAGTACTTC.

This clonotype was seen a few times. The rearrangement uses TRBV20-1 and TRBJ2-5, with D possibly TRBD1 on 6 matching bases. Deletions cut 3 bases from V and 2 bases from J, with 13 bases between. The CDR3 consists of 14 residues. Germline CDR1 is DFQATT and CDR2 is SNEGSKA (reference sequence). The CDR3 loop is CSASPGTNQETQYF. CDR3 nucleotides: TGCAGTGCTAGCCCCGGGACAAATCAAGAGACCCAGTACTTC.

This clonotype was recorded a few times. The J gene is TRBJ2-7, the V gene TRBV12-3 or TRBV12-4; perhaps D is TRBD1 or TRBD2 (5 bases each). The CDR3 has 13 residues. With 2 bases removed from V and 6 bases from J, the gap between germline ends came to 11 bases. This chain's CDR3 is CASSLIEGFEQYF. CDR3 DNA: TGTGCCAGCAGTTTAATTGAGGGGTTCGAGCAGTACTTC.

This clonotype was observed a handful of times. The chain couples TRBV2 to TRBJ2-3; TRBD1 is a possible D gene (6 bases). The CDR3 spans 14 residues. Trimming stripped 7 bases from V and 0 bases from J, with 11 bases between. In germline, CDR1 is SNHLY, CDR2 FYNNEI. The CDR3 coding sequence is TGTGCCAGCAAAACAGGGTCCAGCACAGATACGCAGTATTTT. Its translation is CASKTGSSTDTQYF.

The table lists this clonotype with a few counts. The gene calls are TRBV12-3 or TRBV12-4 and TRBJ1-3, with a tentative D call TRBD1 (6 bases). The CDR3 contains 16 residues. V gave up 5 bases and J gave up 4 bases, with 18 bases separating them. The CDR3 is CASSPSNAGVGNTIYF. CDR3 sequence (DNA): TGTGCCAGCAGTCCGTCGAACGCAGGGGTAGGAAACACCATATATTTT.

This clonotype was seen repeatedly, ten times or more. The chain couples TRBV24-1 to TRBJ2-3; D is perhaps TRBD2 (6 bases). Trimming took 4 bases from V and 0 from J, leaving 28 bases between them. This CDR3 region has 21 residues. Germline V CDR1 and CDR2: KGHDR, SFDVKD. CDR3 loop: CATSDPDLSSGSTPSTDTQYF. CDR3 bases: TGTGCCACCAGTGACCCCGACCTTTCAAGCGGGTCTACCCCTAGCACAGATACGCAGTATTTT.

The chain joins TRBV9 to TRBJ1-4, with D unclear. The CDR3 sequence is 15 residues long. V dropped 0 bases and J dropped 9 bases, with 15 bases sitting between them. Germline CDR1 reads SGDLS; CDR2 reads YYNGEE. Written as DNA, the CDR3 is TGTGCCAGCAGCGTAGGACACTCCTCGAGTCAAAAACTGTTTTTT. Its protein is CASSVGHSSSQKLFF.

This clonotype was seen ten or more times. The chain employs TRBV7-9 and TRBJ1-2; D call uncertain. The CDR3 loop spans 14 amino acids. The germline V and J ends were trimmed by 3 bases and 4 bases, with 12 bases remaining between them. In germline, CDR1 is SEHNR, CDR2 FQNEAQ (reference sequence). CDR3 bases: TGTGCCAGCAGCTTTTCGTCCCAAACCTATGGCTACACCTTC. Translated: CASSFSSQTYGYTF.

This clonotype was observed a few times. The chain uses TRBV21-1 and TRBJ2-2; the DNA was not compared with TRBD1, the D call given in the table. TRBV21-1 is a pseudogene segment. CDR3 length: 16 residues. CDR3 nucleotides: TGTGCCAGCAGAAGACCAATGGGGGTGAGGGCCGGGGAGCTGTTTTTT. Translating gives CASRRPMGVRAGELFF.

This clonotype was picked up many times. The genes are TRBV9 and TRBJ2-5; tentative D call: TRBD1 (6 bases). CDR3 length equals 14 residues. Trimming left V 0 bases short and J 4 bases short, with 10 bases between. In germline, CDR1 is SGDLS, CDR2 YYNGEE. DNA for the CDR3: TGTGCCAGCAGCGTAGCTTGGGGGCGAGAGACCCAGTACTTC. It is translated as CASSVAWGRETQYF.

This clonotype was picked up a small number of times. A read error is possible here, since a much larger clone lies one base away. This chain uses TRBV7-2 with TRBJ2-4; possible D gene TRBD1, 6 bases. Germline-derived CDR1 and CDR2 are SGHTA and FQGNSA. The CDR3 covers 13 residues. DNA for the CDR3: TGTGCCAGCAGCTGGACAGCCAAAGACATTCAGTACTTC. It encodes CASSWTAKDIQYF.

This clonotype was observed a handful of times. The chain employs TRBV6-1 and TRBJ2-5; TRBD1 aligns across 11 bases. The V gene end was trimmed by 5 bases and the J gene end by 9 bases; junction bases not matched to a gene: 11. Germline V gives CDR1 MNHNS, CDR2 SASEGT. The CDR3 is 15 residues long. This CDR3 reads CASSITFPGQGAQYF. In nucleotides, the CDR3 is TGTGCCAGCAGTATCACCTTCCCGGGACAGGGGGCCCAGTACTTC.

A word on this clonotype: An end of the junction does not agree with germline; a read error may underlie this. The CDR3 here is CASGAGAREAQYF. As DNA, the CDR3 is TGCGCCAGCGGGGCAGGGGCCAGAGAGGCCCAGTACTTC. This chain links TRBV5-1 with TRBJ2-5; a possible D gene is TRBD1 (6 bases). Germline V gene data show CDR1 as SGHRS and CDR2 as YFSETQ. The CDR3 has 13 residues.

The chain employs TRBV6-2 or TRBV6-3 and TRBJ2-5; possibly TRBD1 or TRBD2 for D (5 bases each). This CDR3 has 14 amino acids. The germline V and J ends were trimmed by 5 bases and 1 base, with 11 bases remaining between them. The germline V gene encodes CDR1 MNHEY and CDR2 SVGEGT. The CDR3: CASSRGAVQETQYF. The CDR3 region has the DNA TGTGCCAGCAGTCGAGGGGCAGTCCAAGAGACCCAGTACTTC.

The V and J genes are TRBV30 and TRBJ2-7; D may be TRBD1 (5 bases). The CDR3 consists of 14 residues. The ends were cut back, 0 bases at V and 3 bases at J, with 12 bases in the middle. Germline CDR1 and CDR2: GTSNPN and SVGIG (reference sequence). The CDR3 bases are TGTGCCTGGAGTGTAGCAGGGAATAACTACGAGCAGTACTTC. This encodes CAWSVAGNNYEQYF.

This clonotype was seen only a few times. This chain joins TRBV27 and TRBJ2-1; 11 positions match TRBD2. Germline values: CDR1 MNHEY, CDR2 SMNVEV (reference sequence). This CDR3 contains 15 residues. The junction had 8 bases not matched to a gene; V was cut back by 5 bases and J by 8 bases. The CDR3 sequence: CASSRLAGGGYEQFF. CDR3 nucleotides: TGTGCCAGCAGTCGTCTAGCGGGAGGCGGGTATGAGCAGTTCTTC.

This clonotype has more than one count but fewer than ten. The chain combines TRBV7-2 with TRBJ2-5; 9 nucleotides align to TRBD1. V dropped 5 bases and J dropped 5; count of bases not matched to a gene: 3. This CDR3 comprises 13 residues. Germline CDR1 reads SGHTA; CDR2 reads FQGNSA. The CDR3 DNA reads as TGTGCCAGCAGCGGAGGGACAGGGGAGACCCAGTACTTC. Translating gives CASSGGTGETQYF.

V usage is TRBV7-2 and J usage is TRBJ2-7; the match to TRBD1 covers 8 bases. Looked up from germline, CDR1 is SGHTA and CDR2 is FQGNSA. Trimming at V came to 4 bases and at J to 4 bases, leaving 9 bases not matched to a gene. CDR3 size: 15 residues. CDR3 in amino acids: CASSSSWTGRYEQYF. CDR3 coding DNA: TGTGCCAGCAGCTCATCATGGACAGGGCGGTACGAGCAGTACTTC. Drawing the rest from reference TRBV7-2 and TRBJ2-7, the complete variable domain is GAGVSQSPSNKVTEKGKDVELRCDPISGHTALYWYRQSLGQGLEFLIYFQGNSAPDKSGLPSDRFSAERTGGSVSTLTIQRTQQEDSAVYLCASSSSWTGRYEQYFGPGTRLTVT.

This clonotype was picked up many times. V gene TRBV6-2 or TRBV6-3 combines with J gene TRBJ2-7; D unclear. The CDR3 contains 19 residues. Germline loops: CDR1 MNHEY, CDR2 SVGEGT. V lost 6 bases to trimming and J lost 2 bases, with 29 bases between them. The CDR3 loop reads CASSTSRSPRGPTTYEQYF. The CDR3 DNA is TGTGCCAGCAGCACATCCCGCTCCCCCCGCGGCCCTACGACCTACGAGCAGTACTTC.

This clonotype was seen only a few times. The V call is TRBV7-2, the J call TRBJ2-5; TRBD2 aligns across 7 bases. This CDR3 comprises 14 residues. Trimming took 5 bases from V and 4 from J; bases not matched to a gene: 7. The germline V gene has CDR1 SGHTA and CDR2 FQGNSA. The CDR3 loop is CASSTFWGGETQYF. The CDR3 nucleotides are TGTGCCAGCAGCACATTCTGGGGGGGAGAGACCCAGTACTTC. The full variable domain, in which reference TRBV7-2 and TRBJ2-5 provide the parts outside the CDR3, is GAGVSQSPSNKVTEKGKDVELRCDPISGHTALYWYRQSLGQGLEFLIYFQGNSAPDKSGLPSDRFSAERTGGSVSTLTIQRTQQEDSAVYLCASSTFWGGETQYFGPGTRLLVL.

J is TRBJ2-7 and V is TRBV5-1; 10 bases match TRBD1. The CDR3 is made up of 16 amino acids. V lost 5 bases, J lost 2 bases, and 10 bases stayed unmatched. Germline V gives CDR1 SGHRS, CDR2 YFSETQ. CDR3 in DNA: TGCGCCAGCAGTCCTACTTCCGGGACAGGGGCCTACGAGCAGTACTTC. Its translation is CASSPTSGTGAYEQYF.

The chain has TRBV4-2 and TRBJ2-7; D uncertain. Germline V gene data show CDR1 as LGHNA and CDR2 as YNFKEQ. Trimming took off 0 bases at V and 5 bases at J, with 14 bases between the two ends. CDR3 size: 15 residues. The CDR3 DNA reads as TGTGCCAGCAGCCAAGATAGGGTCGGTAGGGACGAGCAGTACTTC. Amino acids: CASSQDRVGRDEQYF.

V is TRBV5-1 and J is TRBJ2-1; 10 positions match TRBD1. The germline CDR1 and CDR2 sequences are SGHRS and YFSETQ. With 7 bases clipped from V and 4 bases from J, the junction kept 5 bases outside the gene matches. This CDR3 comprises 14 residues. The DNA of the CDR3 is TGCGCCAGCTGGACAGGGGGTTCGTACAATGAGCAGTTCTTC. This translates into CASWTGGSYNEQFF.

This chain uses TRBV12-3 or TRBV12-4 with TRBJ2-1; D unclear. Trimming left V 2 bases short and J 5 bases short, with 10 bases between. This CDR3 contains 14 residues. CDR3 sequence (DNA): TGTGCCAGCAGTTTAAGGATAGGGAACAATGAGCAGTTCTTC. This codes for CASSLRIGNNEQFF.

Many counts were recorded for this clonotype. The chain is built from TRBV9 and TRBJ1-1, with D possibly TRBD1 on 5 matching bases. This CDR3 spans 16 amino acids. Germline V gene lookup returns CDR1 SGDLS and CDR2 YYNGEE. The V gene lost 4 bases and the J gene lost 6 bases, with 22 bases spanning the gap. The DNA of the CDR3 is TGTGCCAGCAGCCTAGGGCGGGGGTCGGCCGGCGCTGAAGCTTTCTTT. The encoded protein is CASSLGRGSAGAEAFF. Full variable domain (missing parts from reference TRBV9 and TRBJ1-1): DSGVTQTPKHLITATGQRVTLRCSPRSGDLSVYWYQQSLDQGLQFLIQYYNGEERAKGNILERFSAQQFPDLHSELNLSSLELGDSALYFCASSLGRGSAGAEAFFGQGTRLTVV.